The 23 T cell receptor beta chains below come from one sample, sequenced in a study of T cells in Graves' hyperthyroidism and ophthalmopathy. Authors of the study amplified TCR beta CDR3 regions from RNA transcripts. The primer set for the first-round RT-PCR of the TCR CDR3 was HTBI. Via MiXCR, TCRdb re-called the multiplex PCR reads, giving one row per CDR3 protein. The sample yields about 380,000 distinct CDR3 sequences, approximately 13% seen once. The specimen sequenced was blood. These receptors all stem from a man aged 30-40 years with Graves' hyperthyroidism that later progressed to Graves' ophthalmopathy.

This chain connects TRBV13 to TRBJ2-7; TRBD1 is a possible D gene (5 bases). The CDR3 runs 16 residues. Germline V CDR1 and CDR2: PRHDT, FYEKMQ (reference sequence). V was shortened by 4 bases and J by 3 bases, with 19 bases between the two germline ends. As DNA, the CDR3 is TGTGCCAGCAGCTCCCAGGGCAGGGCGGCGGTCTACGAGCAGTACTTC. Translating gives CASSSQGRAAVYEQYF.

The V and J genes are TRBV18 and TRBJ2-7, with D unclear. The CDR3 sequence is 15 residues long. CDR1 and CDR2 from the germline V gene are KGHSH and LQKENI. V lost 3 bases and J 1 base, leaving 13 bases between the germline ends. In DNA, the CDR3 is TGTGCCAGCTCACCTTACACCGCACCTTCCTACGAGCAGTACTTC. This encodes CASSPYTAPSYEQYF.

This clonotype was counted ten times or more. This rearrangement joins TRBV29-1 to TRBJ1-1, with TRBD1 matching 7 bases. CDR3 length: 14 residues. Trimming cost V 6 bases and J 0 bases; bases outside gene matches: 7. The germline V gene has CDR1 SQVTM and CDR2 ANQGSEA. In DNA, the CDR3 is TGCAGCGTGAGACAGGGTCCCCTGAACACTGAAGCTTTCTTT. As protein: CSVRQGPLNTEAFF.

The chain couples TRBV29-1 to TRBJ2-5, with unresolved D. Trimming pared 6 bases from V and 2 bases from J, leaving 19 bases between. Per the germline V gene, CDR1 is SQVTM and CDR2 is ANQGSEA. The CDR3 length is 15 residues. The CDR3 sequence is CSVLRVWVPQETQYF. CDR3 nucleotides: TGCAGCGTACTACGGGTGTGGGTTCCGCAAGAGACCCAGTACTTC.

The rearrangement joins TRBV15 to TRBJ1-4, with D perhaps TRBD1 (6 bases). CDR3 length equals 15 residues. Germline assignment: CDR1 LNHNV and CDR2 YYDKDF (reference sequence). V was shortened by 0 bases and J by 4 bases, with 9 bases between the two germline ends. CDR3 in amino acids: CATSRDGQRNEKLFF. CDR3 coding DNA: TGTGCCACCAGCAGAGATGGACAGCGTAATGAAAAACTGTTTTTT. Complete variable domain (other parts from reference TRBV15 and TRBJ1-4): DAMVIQNPRYQVTQFGKPVTLSCSQTLNHNVMYWYQQKSSQAPKLLFHYYDKDFNNEADTPDNFQSRRPNTSFCFLDIRSPGLGDTAMYLCATSRDGQRNEKLFFGSGTQLSVL.

This clonotype was picked up many times. This chain uses TRBV20-1 with TRBJ1-5; D remains unclear. V lost 5 bases and J lost 0, with 8 bases in between. This CDR3 spans 13 amino acids. Germline CDR1 DFQATT, CDR2 SNEGSKA (reference sequence). CDR3 in DNA: TGCAGTGCTTGGACGGATAGCAATCAGCCCCAGCATTTT. It translates to CSAWTDSNQPQHF.

This clonotype was recorded many times. This chain uses TRBV11-1 with TRBJ2-7; D possibly corresponds to TRBD2 (6 bases). Trimming shortened V by 6 bases and J by 0 bases, and 12 bases separated the two germline ends. The V gene's germline CDR1 is SGHAT and CDR2 FQDESV (reference sequence). CDR3 size: 14 residues. This chain's CDR3 is CASSMAGSSYEQYF. The CDR3 DNA follows: TGTGCCAGCAGTATGGCGGGGAGCTCCTACGAGCAGTACTTC.

This clonotype was counted at least ten times. This rearrangement joins TRBV28 to TRBJ1-5, with 9 bases identical to TRBD1. The CDR3 is 15 residues long. V dropped 5 bases and J dropped 3; count of bases not matched to a gene: 5. CDR1 MDHEN and CDR2 SYDVKM come from the germline V gene. In DNA form, the CDR3 reads TGTGCCAGCAGTATGACAGGGGGAGACAATCAGCCCCAGCATTTT. Its protein product is CASSMTGGDNQPQHF.

This clonotype was seen a few times. The rearrangement links TRBV2 to TRBJ2-7; the match to TRBD1 covers 7 bases. CDR1 SNHLY and CDR2 FYNNEI come from the germline V gene. Losses at the gene ends were 4 bases for V and 4 bases for J; bases not matched to a gene: 4. There are 13 residues in the CDR3. DNA of the CDR3: TGTGCCAGCAGTGGGGACAGAATTTACGAGCAGTACTTC. Amino acid sequence: CASSGDRIYEQYF.

On this clonotype: An end of the junction differs from the germline gene, which may be a read error. This rearrangement joins TRBV7-9 to TRBJ2-5; a weak D match, TRBD2 (5 bases). The CDR3 is 14 amino acids. Per germline, CDR1 SEHNR and CDR2 FQNEAQ (reference sequence). In nucleotides, the CDR3 is TGCGCCAGCAGCCAAGTCAAGGGAGAAGAGACCCAGGACTTC. Its translation: CASSQVKGEETQDF.

In this sample, this clonotype turned up many times. V is TRBV2 and J is TRBJ2-6; no clear D gene. The CDR3 covers 14 residues. Per germline, CDR1 SNHLY and CDR2 FYNNEI. Trimming removed 7 bases from V and 0 bases from J, with 7 bases in between. The DNA of the CDR3 is TGTGCCAGCATCGGGTTCTCTGGGGCCAACGTCCTGACTTTC. It translates to CASIGFSGANVLTF.

The V call is TRBV29-1, the J call TRBJ1-3; no clear D. The CDR3 totals 11 residues. Germline V gene lookup returns CDR1 SQVTM and CDR2 ANQGSEA. V was clipped by 8 bases and J by 1 base, with 6 bases between them. The CDR3 DNA follows: TGCAGCTTGCAGTCTGGAAACACCATATATTTT. This gives the protein CSLQSGNTIYF.

Only a few counts were recorded for this clonotype. The rearrangement joins TRBV20-1 to TRBJ2-3; D possibly corresponds to TRBD2 (7 bases). Germline V gene lookup returns CDR1 DFQATT and CDR2 SNEGSKA (reference sequence). CDR3 length equals 14 residues. The V and J ends lost 3 bases and 7 bases respectively, with 17 bases between them. The CDR3 here is CSARGGGGVNTQYF. In DNA, the CDR3 is TGCAGTGCTAGGGGAGGGGGGGGTGTGAATACGCAGTATTTT.

This clonotype occurred many times. This chain connects TRBV5-1 to TRBJ2-4; TRBD2 is a possible D gene (5 bases). The CDR3 has 15 residues. V was cut by 0 bases and J by 8 bases, with 15 bases left in between. Germline V lookup: CDR1 SGHRS, CDR2 YFSETQ. The CDR3: CASSLAIGMGDIQYF. CDR3 in DNA: TGCGCCAGCAGCTTGGCCATTGGGATGGGAGACATTCAGTACTTC.

In this sample, this clonotype turned up many times. The J gene is TRBJ1-4, the V gene TRBV6-1; no clear D gene. CDR3 length equals 15 residues. Trimming removed 7 bases from V and 0 bases from J, with 12 bases in between. Germline V gives CDR1 MNHNS, CDR2 SASEGT. The CDR3 region is CASTHLGATNEKLFF. CDR3 coding DNA: TGTGCCAGCACCCACCTCGGGGCAACTAATGAAAAACTGTTTTTT.

This clonotype was counted many times. V and J are TRBV7-2 and TRBJ2-5; 10 nucleotides align to TRBD2. V shed 2 bases, J shed 5 bases, and the junction held 5 bases outside the gene matches. This CDR3 comprises 15 residues. The germline V gene encodes CDR1 SGHTA and CDR2 FQGNSA. The CDR3 nucleotides read TGTGCCAGCAGCTTACCAGCGGGGGGGCAGGAGACCCAGTACTTC. Residues: CASSLPAGGQETQYF.

This clonotype has a count of ten or more. The rearrangement joins TRBV11-3 to TRBJ2-5; 10 nucleotides align to TRBD2. The CDR3 is made up of 17 amino acids. V lost 1 base to trimming and J lost 4 bases; unmatched junction nucleotides: 9. Germline V CDR1 and CDR2: SGHNT, YENEEA. CDR3 bases: TGTGCCAGCAGCTTAGTAGGCCTAGCGGGGGTACGAGAGACCCAGTACTTC. The encoded protein is CASSLVGLAGVRETQYF.

The chain is built from TRBV7-7 and TRBJ2-3, with D possibly TRBD2 on 7 matching bases. This CDR3 is 15 amino acids long. The germline V gene encodes CDR1 SSHAT and CDR2 FNYEAQ (reference sequence). Between the trimmed V and J ends, which lost 6 bases and 6 bases, there was a span of 19 bases. CDR3 amino acids: CASRGRRGPTDTQYF. CDR3 DNA: TGTGCCAGCAGGGGGCGGCGGGGGCCCACGGATACGCAGTATTTT.

This clonotype was detected many times. J is TRBJ1-1 and V is TRBV2; 7 bases fit TRBD1. V lost 6 bases to trimming and J lost 5 bases; unmatched junction nucleotides: 6. In germline, CDR1 is SNHLY, CDR2 FYNNEI. This CDR3 is built from 13 residues. CDR3 nucleotide sequence: TGTGCCAGCAGGGAGGACAGGAGGACTGAAGCTTTCTTT. Protein sequence: CASREDRRTEAFF.

V is TRBV4-1 and J is TRBJ2-2, with 15 bases lining up with TRBD2. Germline lookup yields CDR1 MGHRA and CDR2 YSYEKL. CDR3 size: 18 residues. The V segment lost 7 bases and the J segment 5 bases; nucleotides outside the gene matches: 11. In nucleotides, the CDR3 is TGCGCCAGCACCCCGGGACTAGCGGGGGGCCGACGAACCGGGGAGCTGTTTTTT. Translated, it gives CASTPGLAGGRRTGELFF.

This clonotype has at least ten counts. CDR3 nucleotides: TGTGCCAGCAGCCCCGACCTACTAGCGGGGGTCTCCTACAATGAGCAGTTCTTC. Translated, it gives CASSPDLLAGVSYNEQFF. J is TRBJ2-1 and V is TRBV3-1; 11 bases align to TRBD2. CDR1 and CDR2 from the germline V gene are LGHDT and YNNKEL (reference sequence). The CDR3 is 18 residues long. The junction had 8 bases not matched to a gene; V was cut back by 4 bases and J by 0 bases.

V gene TRBV2 combines with J gene TRBJ1-3; 7 nucleotides agree with TRBD1. CDR3 length: 14 residues. V lost 6 bases, J lost 0 bases, and 2 bases stayed unmatched. Germline V gene lookup returns CDR1 SNHLY and CDR2 FYNNEI. The CDR3 protein is CASRGQFSGNTIYF. In DNA form, the CDR3 reads TGTGCCAGCAGGGGACAGTTCTCTGGAAACACCATATATTTT. The complete variable domain, with remaining parts taken from reference TRBV2 and TRBJ1-3, reads EPEVTQTPSHQVTQMGQEVILRCVPISNHLYFYWYRQILGQKVEFLVSFYNNEISEKSEIFDDQFSVERPDGSNFTLKIRSTKLEDSAMYFCASRGQFSGNTIYFGEGSWLTVV.

The chain couples TRBV24-1 to TRBJ2-5, with D possibly TRBD2 on 6 matching bases. CDR3 length: 15 residues. The V and J ends lost 7 bases and 5 bases respectively, with 19 bases between them. Germline-derived CDR1 and CDR2 are KGHDR and SFDVKD. The DNA for the CDR3 is TGTGCCACCAGACCTCTGGGCCGGGGGATGGAGACCCAGTACTTC. Its protein is CATRPLGRGMETQYF.